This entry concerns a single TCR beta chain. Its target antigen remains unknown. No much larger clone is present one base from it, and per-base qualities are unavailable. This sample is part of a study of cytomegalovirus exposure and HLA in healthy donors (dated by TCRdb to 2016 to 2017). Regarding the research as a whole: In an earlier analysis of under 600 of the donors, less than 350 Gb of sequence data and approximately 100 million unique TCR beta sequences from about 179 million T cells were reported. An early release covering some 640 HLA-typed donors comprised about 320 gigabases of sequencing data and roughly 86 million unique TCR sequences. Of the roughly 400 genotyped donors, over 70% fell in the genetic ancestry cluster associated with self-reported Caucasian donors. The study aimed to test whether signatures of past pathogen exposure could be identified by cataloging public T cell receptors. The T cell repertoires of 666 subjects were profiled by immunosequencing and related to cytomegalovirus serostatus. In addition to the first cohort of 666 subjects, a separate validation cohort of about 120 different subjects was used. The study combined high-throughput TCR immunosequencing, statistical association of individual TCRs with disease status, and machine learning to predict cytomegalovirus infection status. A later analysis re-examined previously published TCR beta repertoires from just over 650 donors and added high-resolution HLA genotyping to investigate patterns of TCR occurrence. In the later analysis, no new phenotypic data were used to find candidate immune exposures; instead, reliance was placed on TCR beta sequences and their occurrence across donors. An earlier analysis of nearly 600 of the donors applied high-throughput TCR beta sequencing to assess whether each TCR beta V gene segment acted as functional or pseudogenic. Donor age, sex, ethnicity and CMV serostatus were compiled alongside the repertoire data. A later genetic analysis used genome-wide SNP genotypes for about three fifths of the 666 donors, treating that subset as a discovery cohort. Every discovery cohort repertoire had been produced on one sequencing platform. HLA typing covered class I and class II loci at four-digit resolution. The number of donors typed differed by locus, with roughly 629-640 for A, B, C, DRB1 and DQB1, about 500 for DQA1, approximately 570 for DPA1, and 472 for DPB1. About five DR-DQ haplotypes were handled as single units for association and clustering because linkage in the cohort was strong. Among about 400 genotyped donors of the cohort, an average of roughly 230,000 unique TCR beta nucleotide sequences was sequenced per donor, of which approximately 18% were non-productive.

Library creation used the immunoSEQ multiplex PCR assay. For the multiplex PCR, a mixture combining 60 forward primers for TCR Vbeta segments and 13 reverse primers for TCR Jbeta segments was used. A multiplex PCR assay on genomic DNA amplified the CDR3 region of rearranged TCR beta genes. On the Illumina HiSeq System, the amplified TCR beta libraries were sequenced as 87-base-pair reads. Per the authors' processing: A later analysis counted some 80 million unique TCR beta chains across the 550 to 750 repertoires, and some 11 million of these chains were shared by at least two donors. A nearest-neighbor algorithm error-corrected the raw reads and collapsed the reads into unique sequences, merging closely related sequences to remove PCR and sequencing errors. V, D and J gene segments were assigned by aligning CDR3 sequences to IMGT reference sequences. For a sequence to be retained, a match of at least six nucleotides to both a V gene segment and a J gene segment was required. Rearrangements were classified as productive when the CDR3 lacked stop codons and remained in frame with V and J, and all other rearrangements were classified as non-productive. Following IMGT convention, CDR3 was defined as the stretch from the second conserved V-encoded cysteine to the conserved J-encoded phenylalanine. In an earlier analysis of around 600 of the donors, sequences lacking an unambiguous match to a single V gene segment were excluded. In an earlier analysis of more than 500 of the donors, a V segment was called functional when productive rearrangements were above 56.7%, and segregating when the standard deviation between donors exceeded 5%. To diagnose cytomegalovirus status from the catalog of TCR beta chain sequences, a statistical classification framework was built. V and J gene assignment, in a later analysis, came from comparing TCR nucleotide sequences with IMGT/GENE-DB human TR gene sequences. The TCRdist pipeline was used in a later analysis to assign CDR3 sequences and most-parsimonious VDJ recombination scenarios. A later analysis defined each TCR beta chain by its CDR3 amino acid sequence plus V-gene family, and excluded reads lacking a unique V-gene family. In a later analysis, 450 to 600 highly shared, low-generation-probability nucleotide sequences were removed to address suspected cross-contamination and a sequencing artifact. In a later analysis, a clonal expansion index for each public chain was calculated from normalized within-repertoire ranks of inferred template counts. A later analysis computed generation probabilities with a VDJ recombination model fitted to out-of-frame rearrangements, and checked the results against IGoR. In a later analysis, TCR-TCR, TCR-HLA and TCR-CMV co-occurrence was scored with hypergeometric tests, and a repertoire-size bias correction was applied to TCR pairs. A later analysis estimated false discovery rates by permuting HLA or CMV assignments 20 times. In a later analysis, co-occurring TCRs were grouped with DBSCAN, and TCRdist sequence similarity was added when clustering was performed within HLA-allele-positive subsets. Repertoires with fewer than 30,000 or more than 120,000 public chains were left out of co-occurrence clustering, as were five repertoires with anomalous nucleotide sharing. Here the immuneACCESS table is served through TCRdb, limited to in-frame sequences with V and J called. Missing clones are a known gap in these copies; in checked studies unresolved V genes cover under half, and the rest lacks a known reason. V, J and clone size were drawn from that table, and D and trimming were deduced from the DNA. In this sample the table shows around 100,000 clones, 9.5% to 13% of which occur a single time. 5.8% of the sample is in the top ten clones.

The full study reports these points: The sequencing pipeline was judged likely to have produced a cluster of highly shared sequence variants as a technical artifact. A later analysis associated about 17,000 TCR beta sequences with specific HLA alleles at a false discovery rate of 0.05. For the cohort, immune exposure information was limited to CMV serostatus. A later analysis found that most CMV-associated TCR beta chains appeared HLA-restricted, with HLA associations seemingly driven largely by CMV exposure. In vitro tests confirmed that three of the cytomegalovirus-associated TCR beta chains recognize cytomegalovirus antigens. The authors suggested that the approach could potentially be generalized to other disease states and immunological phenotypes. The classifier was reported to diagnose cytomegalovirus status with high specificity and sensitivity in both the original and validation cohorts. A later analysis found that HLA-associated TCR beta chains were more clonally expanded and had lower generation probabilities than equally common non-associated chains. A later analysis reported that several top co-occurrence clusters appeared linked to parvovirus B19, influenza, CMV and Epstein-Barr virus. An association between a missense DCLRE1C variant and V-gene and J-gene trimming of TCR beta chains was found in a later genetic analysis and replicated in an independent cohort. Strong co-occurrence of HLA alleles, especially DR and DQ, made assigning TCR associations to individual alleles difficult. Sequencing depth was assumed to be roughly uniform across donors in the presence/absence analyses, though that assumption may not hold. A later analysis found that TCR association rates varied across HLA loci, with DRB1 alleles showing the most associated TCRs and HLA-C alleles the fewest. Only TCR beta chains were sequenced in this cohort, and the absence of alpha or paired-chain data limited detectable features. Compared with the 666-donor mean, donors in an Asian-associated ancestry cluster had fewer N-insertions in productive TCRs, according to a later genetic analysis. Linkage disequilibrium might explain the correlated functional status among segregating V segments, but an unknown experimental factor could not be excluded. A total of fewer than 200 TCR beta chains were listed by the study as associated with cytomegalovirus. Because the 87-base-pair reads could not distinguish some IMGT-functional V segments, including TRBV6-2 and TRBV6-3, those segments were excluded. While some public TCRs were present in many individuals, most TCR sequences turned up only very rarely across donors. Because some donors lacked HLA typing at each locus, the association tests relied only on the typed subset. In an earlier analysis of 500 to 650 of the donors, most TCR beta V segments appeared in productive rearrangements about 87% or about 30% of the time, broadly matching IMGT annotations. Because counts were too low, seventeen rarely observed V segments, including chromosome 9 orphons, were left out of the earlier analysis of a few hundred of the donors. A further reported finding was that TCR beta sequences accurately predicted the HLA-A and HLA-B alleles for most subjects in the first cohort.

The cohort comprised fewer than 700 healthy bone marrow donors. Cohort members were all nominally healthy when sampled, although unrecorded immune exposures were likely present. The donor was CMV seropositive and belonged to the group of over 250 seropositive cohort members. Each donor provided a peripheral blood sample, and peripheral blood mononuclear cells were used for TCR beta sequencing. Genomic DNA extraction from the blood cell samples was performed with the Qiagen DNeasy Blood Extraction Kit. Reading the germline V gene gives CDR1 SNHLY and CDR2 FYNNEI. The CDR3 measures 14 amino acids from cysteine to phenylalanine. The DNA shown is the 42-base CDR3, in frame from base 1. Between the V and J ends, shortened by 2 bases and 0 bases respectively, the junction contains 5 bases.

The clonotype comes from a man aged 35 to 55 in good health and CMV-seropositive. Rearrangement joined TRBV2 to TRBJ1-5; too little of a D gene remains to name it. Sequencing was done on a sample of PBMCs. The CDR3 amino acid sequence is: CASSEQNSNQPQHF. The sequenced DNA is TGTGCCAGCAGTGAACAGAATAGCAATCAGCCCCAGCATTTT.